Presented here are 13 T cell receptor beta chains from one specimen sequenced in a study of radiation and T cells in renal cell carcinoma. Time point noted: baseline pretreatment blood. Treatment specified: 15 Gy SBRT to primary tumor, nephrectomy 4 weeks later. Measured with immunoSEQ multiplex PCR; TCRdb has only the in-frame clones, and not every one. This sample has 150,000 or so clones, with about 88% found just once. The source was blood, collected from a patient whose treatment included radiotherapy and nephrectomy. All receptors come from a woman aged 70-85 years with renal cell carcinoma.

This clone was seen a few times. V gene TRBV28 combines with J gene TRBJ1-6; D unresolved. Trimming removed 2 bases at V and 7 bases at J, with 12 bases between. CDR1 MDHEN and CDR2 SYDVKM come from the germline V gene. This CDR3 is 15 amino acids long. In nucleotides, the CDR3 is TGTGCCAGCAGTTTAAGGTCCGGGAACAATTCACCCCTCCACTTT. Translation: CASSLRSGNNSPLHF.

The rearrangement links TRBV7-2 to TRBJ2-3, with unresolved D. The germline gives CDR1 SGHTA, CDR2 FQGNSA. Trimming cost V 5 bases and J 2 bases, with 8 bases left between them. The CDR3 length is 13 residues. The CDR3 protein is CASSPGPTDTQYF. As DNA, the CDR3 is TGTGCCAGCAGCCCAGGACCCACAGATACGCAGTATTTT.

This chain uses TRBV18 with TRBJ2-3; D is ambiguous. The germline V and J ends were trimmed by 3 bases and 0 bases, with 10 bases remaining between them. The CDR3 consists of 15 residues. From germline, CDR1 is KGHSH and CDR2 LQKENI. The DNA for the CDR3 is TGTGCCAGCTCACCCTTTAGACATAGCACAGATACGCAGTATTTT. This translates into CASSPFRHSTDTQYF. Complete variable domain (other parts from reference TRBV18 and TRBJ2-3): NAGVMQNPRHLVRRRGQEARLRCSPMKGHSHVYWYRQLPEEGLKFMVYLQKENIIDESGMPKERFSAEFPKEGPSILRIQQVVRGDSAAYFCASSPFRHSTDTQYFGPGTRLTVL.

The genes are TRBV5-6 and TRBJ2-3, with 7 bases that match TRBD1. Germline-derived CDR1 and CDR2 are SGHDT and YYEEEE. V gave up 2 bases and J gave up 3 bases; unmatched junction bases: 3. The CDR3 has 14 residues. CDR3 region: CASSFYRGTDTQYF. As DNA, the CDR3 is TGTGCCAGCAGCTTTTACAGGGGAACAGATACGCAGTATTTT.

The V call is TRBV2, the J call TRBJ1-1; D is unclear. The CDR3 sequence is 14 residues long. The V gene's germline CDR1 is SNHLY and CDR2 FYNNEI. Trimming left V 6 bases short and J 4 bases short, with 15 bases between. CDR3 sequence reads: CASSYDKAFTEAFF. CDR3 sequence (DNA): TGTGCCAGCAGCTACGACAAGGCTTTCACTGAAGCTTTCTTT.

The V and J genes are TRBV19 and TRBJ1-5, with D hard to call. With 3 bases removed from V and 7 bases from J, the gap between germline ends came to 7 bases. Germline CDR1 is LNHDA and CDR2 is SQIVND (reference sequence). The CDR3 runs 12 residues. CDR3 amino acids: CASSIKGQPQHF. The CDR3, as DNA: TGTGCCAGTAGTATTAAAGGCCAGCCCCAGCATTTT.

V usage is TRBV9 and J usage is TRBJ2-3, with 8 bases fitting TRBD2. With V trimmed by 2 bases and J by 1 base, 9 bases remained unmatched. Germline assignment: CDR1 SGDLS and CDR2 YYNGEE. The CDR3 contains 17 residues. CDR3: CASSVSERGLGTDTQYF. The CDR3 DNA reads TGTGCCAGCAGCGTTTCCGAGCGGGGGCTGGGCACAGATACGCAGTATTTT.

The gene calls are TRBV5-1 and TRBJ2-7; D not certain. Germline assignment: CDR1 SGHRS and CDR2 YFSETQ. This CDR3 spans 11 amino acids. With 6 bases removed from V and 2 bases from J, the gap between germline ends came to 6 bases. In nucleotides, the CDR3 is TGCGCCAGCAAGGAAACCTACGAGCAGTACTTC. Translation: CASKETYEQYF.

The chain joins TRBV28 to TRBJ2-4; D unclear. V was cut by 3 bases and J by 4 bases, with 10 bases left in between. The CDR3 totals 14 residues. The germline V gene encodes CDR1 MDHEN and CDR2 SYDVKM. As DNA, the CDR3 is TGTGCCAGCAGTTTTAGGGTCTTAAAAAACATTCAGTACTTC. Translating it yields CASSFRVLKNIQYF.

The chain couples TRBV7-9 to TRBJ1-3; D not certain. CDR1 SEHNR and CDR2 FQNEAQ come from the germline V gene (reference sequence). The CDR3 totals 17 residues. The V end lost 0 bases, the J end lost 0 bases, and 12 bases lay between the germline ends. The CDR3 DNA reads TGTGCCAGCAGCTTAGCGCGAGGCGAGAGCTCTGGAAACACCATATATTTT. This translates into CASSLARGESSGNTIYF.

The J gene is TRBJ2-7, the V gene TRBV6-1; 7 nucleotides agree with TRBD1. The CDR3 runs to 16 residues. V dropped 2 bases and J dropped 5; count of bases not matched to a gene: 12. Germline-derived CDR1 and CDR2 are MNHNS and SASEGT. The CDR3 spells CASSERPPRQGNEQYF. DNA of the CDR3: TGTGCCAGCAGTGAAAGGCCCCCGAGACAGGGAAACGAGCAGTACTTC.

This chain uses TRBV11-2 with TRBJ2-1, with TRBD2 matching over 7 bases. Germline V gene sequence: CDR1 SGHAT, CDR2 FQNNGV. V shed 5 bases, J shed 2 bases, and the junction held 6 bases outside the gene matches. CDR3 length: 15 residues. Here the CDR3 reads CASSLGRGAYNEQFF. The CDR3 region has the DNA TGTGCCAGCAGCCTAGGTCGGGGGGCCTACAATGAGCAGTTCTTC.

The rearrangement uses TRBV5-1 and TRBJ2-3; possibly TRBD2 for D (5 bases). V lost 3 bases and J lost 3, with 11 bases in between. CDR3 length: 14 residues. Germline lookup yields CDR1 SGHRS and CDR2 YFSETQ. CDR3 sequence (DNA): TGCGCCAGCAGCTCTTACCGGGGTACAGATACGCAGTATTTT. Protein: CASSSYRGTDTQYF.